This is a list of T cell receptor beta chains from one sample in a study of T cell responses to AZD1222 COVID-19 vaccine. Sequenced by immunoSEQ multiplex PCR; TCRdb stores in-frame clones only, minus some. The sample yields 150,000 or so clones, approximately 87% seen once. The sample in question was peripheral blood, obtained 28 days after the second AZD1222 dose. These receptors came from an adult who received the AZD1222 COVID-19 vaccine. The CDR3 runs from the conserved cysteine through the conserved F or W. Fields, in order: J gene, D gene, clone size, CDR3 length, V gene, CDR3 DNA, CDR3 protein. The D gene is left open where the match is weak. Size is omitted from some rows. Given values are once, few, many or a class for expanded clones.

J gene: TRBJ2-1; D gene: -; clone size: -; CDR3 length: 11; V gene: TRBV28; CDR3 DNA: TGTGCCAGCAGTTTGAGGGGTGAGCAGTTCTTC; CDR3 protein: CASSLRGEQFF
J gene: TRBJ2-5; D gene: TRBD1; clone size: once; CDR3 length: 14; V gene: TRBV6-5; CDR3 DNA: TGTGCCAGCAGTTACTCGACAGGGAAAGAGACCCAGTACTTC; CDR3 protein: CASSYSTGKETQYF
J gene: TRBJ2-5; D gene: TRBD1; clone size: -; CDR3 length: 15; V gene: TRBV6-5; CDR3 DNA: TGTGCCAGCAGTTACGTACAGGGGGGAGGTGAGACCCAGTACTTC; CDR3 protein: CASSYVQGGGETQYF
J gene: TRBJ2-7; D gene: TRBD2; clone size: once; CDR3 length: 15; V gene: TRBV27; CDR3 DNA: TGTGCCAGCAGATGGGGACTAGCGGGGGCCTACGAGCAGTACTTC; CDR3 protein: CASRWGLAGAYEQYF
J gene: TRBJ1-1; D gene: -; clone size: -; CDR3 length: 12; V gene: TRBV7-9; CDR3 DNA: TGTGCCAGCAGCGACGAAGACAGCGGAGCTTTCTTT; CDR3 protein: CASSDEDSGAFF
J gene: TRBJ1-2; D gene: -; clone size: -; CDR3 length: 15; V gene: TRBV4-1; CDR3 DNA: TGCGCCAGCAGCCACCCCCGGACAGTTTTCTATGGCTACACCTTC; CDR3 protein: CASSHPRTVFYGYTF
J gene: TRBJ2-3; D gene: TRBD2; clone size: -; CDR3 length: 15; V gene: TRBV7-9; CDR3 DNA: TGTGCCAGCAGCCAGCGGGGAGGGGGCACAGATACGCAGTATTTT; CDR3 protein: CASSQRGGGTDTQYF
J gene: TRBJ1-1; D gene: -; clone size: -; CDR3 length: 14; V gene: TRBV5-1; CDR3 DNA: TGCGCCAGCAGCTTGCAGGGCCACAACACTGAAGCTTTCTTT; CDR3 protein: CASSLQGHNTEAFF
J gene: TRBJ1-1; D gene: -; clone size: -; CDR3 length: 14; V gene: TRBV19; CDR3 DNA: TGTGCCACTCGTGGCCCAGGGGCCGGGACTGAAGCTTTCTTT; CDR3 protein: CATRGPGAGTEAFF
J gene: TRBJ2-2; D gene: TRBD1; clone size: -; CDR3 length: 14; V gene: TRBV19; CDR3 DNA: TGTGCCAGTAGTAACAGGGGGAACACCGGGGAGCTGTTTTTT; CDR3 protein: CASSNRGNTGELFF
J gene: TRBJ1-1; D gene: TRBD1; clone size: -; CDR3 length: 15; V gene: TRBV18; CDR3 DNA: TGTGCCAGCTCACCCGGGACAGGGGGGAACACTGAAGCTTTCTTT; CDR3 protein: CASSPGTGGNTEAFF
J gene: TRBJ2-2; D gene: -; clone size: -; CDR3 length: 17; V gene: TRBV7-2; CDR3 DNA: TGTGCCAGCAGCTTAGGAGCCCGCGGACAGAACACCGGGGAGCTGTTTTTT; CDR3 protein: CASSLGARGQNTGELFF
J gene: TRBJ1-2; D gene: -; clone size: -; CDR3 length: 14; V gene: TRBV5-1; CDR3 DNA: TGCGCCAGCAGCTTGGGACAGGCGCTTGATGGCTACACCTTC; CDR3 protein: CASSLGQALDGYTF